This TCR beta chain is from a study of blood T cell repertoires in COVID-19. Study-level information: From the United States, Italy and Spain came samples of acute and convalescent COVID-19. Sources were T cells, B-cell-depleted T cells, or PBMCs; the material itself was cDNA or gDNA.

Authors' methods: Scientists estimated how many nucleated cells there were by amplifying reference gene primers. The protocol was immunoSEQ multiplex PCR, while the TCRdb copy is restricted to in-frame clones and leaves out a portion. Clonal size and the V and J genes are those of that table, whereas D and trimming came from the DNA. The sample includes about 100,000 clones, around four fifths of them seen just once. The sequencing sample was made of peripheral blood. The clonotype was recovered from a man between 40 and 49 years old with active or convalescent COVID-19.

CDR3 amino acids: CASSTGQARIGELFF. DNA of the CDR3: TGTGCCAGCAGCACAGGACAGGCGCGTATCGGGGAGCTGTTTTTT. The chain is built from TRBV9 and TRBJ2-2; 7 nucleotides align to TRBD1. The junction had 10 bases not matched to a gene; V was cut back by 4 bases and J by 7 bases. This CDR3 spans 15 amino acids. Germline V gene lookup returns CDR1 SGDLS and CDR2 YYNGEE.